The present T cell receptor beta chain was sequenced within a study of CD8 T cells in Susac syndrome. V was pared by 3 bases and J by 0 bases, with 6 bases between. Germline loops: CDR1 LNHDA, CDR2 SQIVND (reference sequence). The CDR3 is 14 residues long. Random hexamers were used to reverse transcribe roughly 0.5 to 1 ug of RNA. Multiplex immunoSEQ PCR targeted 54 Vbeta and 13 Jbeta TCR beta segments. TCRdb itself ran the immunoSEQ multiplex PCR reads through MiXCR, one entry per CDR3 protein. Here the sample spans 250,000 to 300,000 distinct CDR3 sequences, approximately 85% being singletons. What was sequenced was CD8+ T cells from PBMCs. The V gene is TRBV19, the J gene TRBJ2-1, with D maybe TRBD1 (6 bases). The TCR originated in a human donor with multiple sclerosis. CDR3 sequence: CASSIRGSYNEQFF. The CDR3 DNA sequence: TGTGCCAGTAGTATCAGGGGCTCCTACAATGAGCAGTTCTTC.